This T cell receptor (beta chain) was profiled in a study of T cells in Graves' hyperthyroidism and ophthalmopathy. This clonotype was observed many times. The CDR3 contains 12 residues. Germline CDR1 and CDR2: SEHNR and FQNEAQ (reference sequence). V lost 1 base and J 7 bases, leaving 5 bases between the germline ends. The TCR beta CDR3 regions underwent amplification using RNA transcripts as the source. The HTBI set primed first-round TCR CDR3 RT-PCR. TCRdb ran MiXCR on the multiplex PCR reads and lists one entry per CDR3 protein. The table lists 500,000 to 650,000 distinct CDR3 sequences, 14% of them singletons, with about 14% in the top ten.

The source is a woman aged 40-49 years with Graves' hyperthyroidism. The chain employs TRBV7-9 and TRBJ2-1; D ambiguous. The sequenced sample was blood. The CDR3 here is CASSLVGNEQFF. The CDR3 coding sequence is TGTGCCAGCAGCTTAGTAGGAAATGAGCAGTTCTTC.